This entry describes one TCR beta chain. As yet, its antigen is unknown. The record originates from a study of immune evolution from preneoplasia to lung adenocarcinoma. Study-wide context: HLA loss of heterozygosity: roughly 7.5% AIS, about 15% MIA, approximately 31% ADC, none AAH.

This table comes from immunoSEQ multiplex PCR, and its TCRdb copy is limited to in-frame clones, with some not included. The table includes about 6,600 clones, approximately 73% detected once. General study results and limits: Top clone share appeared to fall from AAH through AIS, MIA, adenocarcinoma. KRAS-mutant nodules had the highest T cell clonality.

Germline V gives CDR1 SGHAT, CDR2 FQNNGV. This CDR3 spans 15 amino acids. V was pared by 5 bases and J by 0 bases, with 13 bases between. This sequence joins TRBV11-2 and TRBJ1-1; weak D call: TRBD1 (5 bases). The clonotype was recovered from an older donor with lung adenocarcinoma. The source material was FFPE lung adenocarcinoma in situ tissue. CDR3 DNA sequence: TGTGCCAGCAGCCCCCCGGGGACGGTGAACACTGAAGCTTTCTTT. Residues: CASSPPGTVNTEAFF.